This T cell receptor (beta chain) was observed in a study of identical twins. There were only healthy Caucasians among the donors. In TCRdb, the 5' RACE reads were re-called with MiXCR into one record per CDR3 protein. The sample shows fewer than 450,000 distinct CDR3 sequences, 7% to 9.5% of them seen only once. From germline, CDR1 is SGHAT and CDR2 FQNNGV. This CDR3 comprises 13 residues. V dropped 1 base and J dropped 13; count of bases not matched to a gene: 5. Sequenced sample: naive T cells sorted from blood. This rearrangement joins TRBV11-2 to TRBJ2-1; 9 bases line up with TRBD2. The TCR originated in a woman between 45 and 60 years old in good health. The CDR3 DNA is TGTGCCAGCAGCTTAGTAGCTAGCGGGGATCAGTTCTTC. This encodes CASSLVASGDQFF.